The next 6 T cell receptor beta chains were all read from a single sample in a study of shared clonotypes between healthy human individuals. Cells designated naive CD8 were CD45RO-negative and were positively selected for CCR7, with terminally differentiated effector memory CD45RA+ cells excluded. Produced via immunoSEQ multiplex PCR; TCRdb's table is partial and in-frame only. The sample lists around 2.1 million clones, about 93% occurring once. The sample taken for sequencing was naive CD8+ T cells from PBMCs. These TCRs come from a man between 18 and 35 years old in good health. Some clones in this sample may be carry-over from other donors' samples.

This chain links TRBV7-2 with TRBJ2-3; D is uncertain. The germline V gene has CDR1 SGHTA and CDR2 FQGNSA. Trimming cost V 5 bases and J 1 base, with 13 bases left between them. The CDR3 has 15 amino acids. CDR3 sequence: CASSPTRGRTDTQYF. The CDR3, as DNA: TGTGCCAGCAGCCCCACCCGCGGCCGCACAGATACGCAGTATTTT. The variable domain in full, with the rest retrieved from reference TRBV7-2 and TRBJ2-3, is GAGVSQSPSNKVTEKGKDVELRCDPISGHTALYWYRQSLGQGLEFLIYFQGNSAPDKSGLPSDRFSAERTGGSVSTLTIQRTQQEDSAVYLCASSPTRGRTDTQYFGPGTRLTVL.

The V and J genes are TRBV4-1 and TRBJ2-7; D is possibly TRBD1 (6 bases). The germline gives CDR1 MGHRA, CDR2 YSYEKL. With 3 bases removed from V and 3 bases from J, the gap between germline ends came to 15 bases. This CDR3 comprises 15 residues. CDR3 sequence (DNA): TGCGCCAGCAGCCACCCTTCGGGACATCTCTACGAGCAGTACTTC. This translates into CASSHPSGHLYEQYF.

The rearrangement links TRBV9 to TRBJ1-4; unclear D gene. The V gene's germline CDR1 is SGDLS and CDR2 YYNGEE. The CDR3 loop spans 14 amino acids. The V and J ends lost 3 bases and 8 bases respectively, with 14 bases between them. CDR3 protein: CASSASGSQEKLFF. The CDR3 DNA is TGTGCCAGCAGCGCCTCCGGGTCTCAGGAAAAACTGTTTTTT.

This chain's CDR3 is CASSHRDRSPYEQYF. The CDR3 DNA is TGTGCCAGCAGCCACCGGGACCGTTCACCCTACGAGCAGTACTTC. This chain uses TRBV5-5 with TRBJ2-7; either TRBD1 or TRBD2 may fit D (5 bases each). V was trimmed by 4 bases and J by 2 bases, leaving 16 bases between them. The CDR3 has 15 amino acids. Germline V gene sequence: CDR1 SGHKS, CDR2 YYEKEE (reference sequence).

J is TRBJ2-7 and V is TRBV6-5; unclear D gene. V lost 0 bases to trimming and J lost 3 bases, with 6 bases between them. The germline V gene encodes CDR1 MNHEY and CDR2 SVGAGI. The CDR3 is 13 residues long. CDR3 in DNA: TGTGCCAGCAGTTACTCTCGGCTCTACGAGCAGTACTTC. It encodes CASSYSRLYEQYF.

This chain connects TRBV5-8 to TRBJ2-1; D may be TRBD2 (5 bases). The V end lost 1 base, the J end lost 0 bases, and 5 bases lay between the germline ends. This CDR3 contains 14 residues. Germline CDR1 SGHTS, CDR2 YDEGEE. CDR3 residues: CASSLRDSYNEQFF. The CDR3 bases are TGTGCCAGCAGCTTGCGGGACTCCTACAATGAGCAGTTCTTC.